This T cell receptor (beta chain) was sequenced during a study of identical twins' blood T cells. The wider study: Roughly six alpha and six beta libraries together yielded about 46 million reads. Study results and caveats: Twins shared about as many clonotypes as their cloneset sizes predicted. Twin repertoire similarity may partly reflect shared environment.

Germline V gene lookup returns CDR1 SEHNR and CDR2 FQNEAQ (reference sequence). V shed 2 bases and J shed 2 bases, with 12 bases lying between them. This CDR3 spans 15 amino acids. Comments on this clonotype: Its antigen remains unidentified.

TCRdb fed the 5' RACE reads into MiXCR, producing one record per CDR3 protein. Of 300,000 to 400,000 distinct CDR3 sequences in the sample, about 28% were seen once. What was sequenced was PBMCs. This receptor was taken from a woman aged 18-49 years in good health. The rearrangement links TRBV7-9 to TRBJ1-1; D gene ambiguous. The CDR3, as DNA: TGTGCCAGCAGCTTAAGCTTCTCAGGCAACACTGAAGCTTTCTTT. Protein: CASSLSFSGNTEAFF.